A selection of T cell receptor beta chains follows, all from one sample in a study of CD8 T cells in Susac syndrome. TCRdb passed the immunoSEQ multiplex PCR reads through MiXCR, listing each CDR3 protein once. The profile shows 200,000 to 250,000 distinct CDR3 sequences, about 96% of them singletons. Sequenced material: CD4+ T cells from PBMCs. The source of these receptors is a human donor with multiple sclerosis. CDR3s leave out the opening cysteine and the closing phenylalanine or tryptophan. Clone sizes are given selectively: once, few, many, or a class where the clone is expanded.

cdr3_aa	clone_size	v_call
GTLGDGLTTGELF	-	TRBV24-1
ASSLDLVNEQF	few	TRBV11-3
ASSTRLAGDYNEQF	-	TRBV9
ASSLAAQINEKLF	-	TRBV5-1
AWSQGHTGELF	-	TRBV30
SAPTSGKNEQY	-	TRBV20-1
ASRRADKNTEAF	-	TRBV27
ASSDNRGDYGYT	-	TRBV2
ASSAGHRGGYT	-	TRBV9
ASCDTDYEQY	-	TRBV5-1
ATSRAAGTIMGEQF	-	TRBV15
ASSVPPNQETQY	-	TRBV5-1
ASSFKEDQPQH	once	TRBV12-3/TRBV12-4
ASSAKPAGYNEQF	-	TRBV6-4